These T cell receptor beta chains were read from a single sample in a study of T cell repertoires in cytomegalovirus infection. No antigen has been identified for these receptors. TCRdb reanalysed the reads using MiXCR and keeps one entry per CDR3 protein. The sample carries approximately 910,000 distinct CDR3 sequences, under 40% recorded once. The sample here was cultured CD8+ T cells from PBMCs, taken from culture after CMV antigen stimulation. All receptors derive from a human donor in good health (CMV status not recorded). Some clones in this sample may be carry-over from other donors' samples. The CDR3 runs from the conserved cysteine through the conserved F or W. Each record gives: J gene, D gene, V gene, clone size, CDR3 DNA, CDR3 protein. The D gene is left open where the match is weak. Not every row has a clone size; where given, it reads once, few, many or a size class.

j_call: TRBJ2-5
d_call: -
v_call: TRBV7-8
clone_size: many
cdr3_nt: TGTGCCAGCAGCGGAGCCGGGACTTCCTTTTTGGAGACCCAGTACTTC
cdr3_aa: CASSGAGTSFLETQYF

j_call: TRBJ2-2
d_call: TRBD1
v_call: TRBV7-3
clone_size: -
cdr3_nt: TGTGCCAGCAGTCCAGACAGGGGGAGAGGCGGGGAGCTGTTTTTT
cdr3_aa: CASSPDRGRGGELFF

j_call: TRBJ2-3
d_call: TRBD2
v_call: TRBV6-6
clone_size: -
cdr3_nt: TGTGCCAGCAGTTACACTAGCGGGGAAAGGACTACGCAGTATTTT
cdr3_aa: CASSYTSGERTTQYF

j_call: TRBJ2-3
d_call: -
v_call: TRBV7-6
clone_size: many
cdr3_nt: TGTGCCAGCAGCTTAGCGGCCAGCACCAACACAGATACGCAGTATTTT
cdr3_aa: CASSLAASTNTDTQYF

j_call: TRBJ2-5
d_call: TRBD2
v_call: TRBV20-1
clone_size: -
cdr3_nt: TGCAGTGCTAGACCCCCGGGACTAGCGGGGGTGACGGAGGCCCAGTACTTC
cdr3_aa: CSARPPGLAGVTEAQYF

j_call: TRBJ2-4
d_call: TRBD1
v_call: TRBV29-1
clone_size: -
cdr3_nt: TGCAGCGTTGACGGGACAGGGGAAAACATTCAGTACTTC
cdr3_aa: CSVDGTGENIQYF

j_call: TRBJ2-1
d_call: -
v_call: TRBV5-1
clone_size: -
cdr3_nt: TGCGCCAGCAGCTTGAGAAAGGTGGGGATGGGTTACAATGAGCAGTTCTTC
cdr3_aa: CASSLRKVGMGYNEQFF

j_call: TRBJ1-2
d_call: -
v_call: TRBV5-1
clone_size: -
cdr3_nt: TGCGCCAGCAGCCCCCCGGCATCTAACTATGGCTACACCTTC
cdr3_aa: CASSPPASNYGYTF

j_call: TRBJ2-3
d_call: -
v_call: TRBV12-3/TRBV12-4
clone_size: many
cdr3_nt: TGTGCCAGCAGTTCCAGGCACTCCACAGATACGCAGTATTTT
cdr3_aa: CASSSRHSTDTQYF

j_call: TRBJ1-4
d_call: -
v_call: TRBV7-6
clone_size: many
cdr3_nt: TGTGCCAGCAGCTTCTCCCACAGGGAGGTGTTGACTAATGAAAAACTGTTTTTT
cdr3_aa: CASSFSHREVLTNEKLFF

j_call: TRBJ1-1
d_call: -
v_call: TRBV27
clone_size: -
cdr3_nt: TGTGCCAGCAGTTTATGGTCAGGGACTGAAGCTTTCTTT
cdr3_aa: CASSLWSGTEAFF

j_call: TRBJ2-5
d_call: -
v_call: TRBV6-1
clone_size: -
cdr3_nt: TGTGCCAGCACGACAGCTTCCTACCAAGAGACCCAGTACTTC
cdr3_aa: CASTTASYQETQYF

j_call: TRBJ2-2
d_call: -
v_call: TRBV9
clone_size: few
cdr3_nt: TGTGCCAGCAGCGTAGGAGGCCGGGGAGGTCTGGGCGGACACACCGGGGAGCTGTTTTTT
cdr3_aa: CASSVGGRGGLGGHTGELFF

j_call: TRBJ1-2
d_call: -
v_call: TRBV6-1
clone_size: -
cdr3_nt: TGTGCCAGCAGTGAAGATACCGGGACCTATGGCTACACCTTC
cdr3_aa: CASSEDTGTYGYTF

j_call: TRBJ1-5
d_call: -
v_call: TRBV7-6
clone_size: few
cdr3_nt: TGTGCCAGCGCTCAGGGGAGCAATCAGCCCCAGCATTTT
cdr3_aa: CASAQGSNQPQHF

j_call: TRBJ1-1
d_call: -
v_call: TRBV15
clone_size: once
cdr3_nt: TGTGCCACCAGCATACAGGGCTTCTGGGACACTGAAGCTTTCTTT
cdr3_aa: CATSIQGFWDTEAFF

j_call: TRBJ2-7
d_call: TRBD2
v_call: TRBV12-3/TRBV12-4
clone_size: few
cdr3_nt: TGTGCCAGCAGTTGGGGAGGGCTGGCTGGAGAGTACGAGCAGTACTTC
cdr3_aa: CASSWGGLAGEYEQYF